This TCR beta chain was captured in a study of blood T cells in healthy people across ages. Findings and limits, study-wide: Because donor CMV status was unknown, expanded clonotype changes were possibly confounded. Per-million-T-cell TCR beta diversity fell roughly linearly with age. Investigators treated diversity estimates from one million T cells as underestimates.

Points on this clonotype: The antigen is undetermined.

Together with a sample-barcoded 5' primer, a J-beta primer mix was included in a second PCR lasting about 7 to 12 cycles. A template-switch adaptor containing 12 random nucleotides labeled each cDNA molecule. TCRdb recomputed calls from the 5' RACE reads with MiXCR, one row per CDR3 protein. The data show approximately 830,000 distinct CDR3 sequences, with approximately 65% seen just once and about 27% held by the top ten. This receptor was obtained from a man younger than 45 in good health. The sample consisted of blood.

The CDR3 is CASSWDGANEKLFF. CDR3 DNA: TGCGCCAGCAGCTGGGACGGAGCTAATGAAAAACTGTTTTTT. The J gene is TRBJ1-4, the V gene TRBV5-1, with D perhaps TRBD1 (5 bases). This CDR3 is 14 amino acids long. V was trimmed by 3 bases and J by 3 bases, leaving 9 bases between them. CDR1 is SGHRS, CDR2 YFSETQ, per germline. Together with reference TRBV5-1 and TRBJ1-4, the CDR3 gives the full variable domain: KAGVTQTPRYLIKTRGQQVTLSCSPISGHRSVSWYQQTPGQGLQFLFEYFSETQRNKGNFPGRFSGRQFSNSRSEMNVSTLELGDSALYLCASSWDGANEKLFFGSGTQLSVL.